These T cell receptor beta chains were read from a single sample in a study of cytomegalovirus exposure and HLA in healthy donors. Assay: immunoSEQ multiplex PCR; the TCRdb copy retains only in-frame clones and omits some. The sample contains approximately 140,000 clones, about three fifths of which appear only once. Sequencing was done on a sample of PBMCs. These receptors all come from an older woman in good health and CMV-seropositive. CDR3s include the opening cysteine and the closing phenylalanine or tryptophan. Fields, in order: V gene, J gene, D gene, clone size, CDR3 protein, CDR3 DNA. A D gene is named only where the DNA matches it firmly. Clone size is given for some rows only: seen once, a few or many times, or a class if the clone is expanded.

V gene: TRBV19
J gene: TRBJ2-5
D gene: TRBD2
clone size: few
CDR3 protein: CASSILAGVPQETQYF
CDR3 DNA: TGTGCCAGTAGTATCCTAGCGGGAGTACCGCAAGAGACCCAGTACTTC

V gene: TRBV5-6
J gene: TRBJ1-1
D gene: .
clone size: .
CDR3 protein: CACGEGTEAFF
CDR3 DNA: TGTGCCTGCGGTGAGGGCACTGAAGCTTTCTTT

V gene: TRBV28
J gene: TRBJ1-1
D gene: .
clone size: .
CDR3 protein: CASSLWAITEAFF
CDR3 DNA: TGTGCCAGCAGTTTATGGGCAATAACTGAAGCTTTCTTT

V gene: TRBV20-1
J gene: TRBJ2-7
D gene: .
clone size: few
CDR3 protein: CSARGVREQYF
CDR3 DNA: TGCAGTGCTAGAGGTGTCCGCGAGCAGTACTTC

V gene: TRBV13
J gene: TRBJ2-5
D gene: .
clone size: .
CDR3 protein: CASSLVEVGETQYF
CDR3 DNA: TGTGCCAGCAGCTTAGTAGAGGTTGGGGAGACCCAGTACTTC

V gene: TRBV7-2
J gene: TRBJ2-7
D gene: .
clone size: .
CDR3 protein: CASSASGGSSYEQYF
CDR3 DNA: TGTGCCAGCAGCGCCTCGGGCGGGTCCTCCTACGAGCAGTACTTC

V gene: TRBV18
J gene: TRBJ2-7
D gene: .
clone size: few
CDR3 protein: CASSPGHISYEQYF
CDR3 DNA: TGTGCCAGCTCACCCGGACACATCTCCTACGAGCAGTACTTC

V gene: TRBV29-1
J gene: TRBJ1-1
D gene: .
clone size: few
CDR3 protein: CSVEDRVSDEAFF
CDR3 DNA: TGCAGCGTTGAAGACCGGGTGTCTGATGAAGCTTTCTTT

V gene: TRBV2
J gene: TRBJ2-6
D gene: .
clone size: .
CDR3 protein: CASSENRGGANVLTF
CDR3 DNA: TGTGCCAGCAGTGAAAACCGAGGGGGGGCCAACGTCCTGACTTTC

V gene: TRBV7-6
J gene: TRBJ2-5
D gene: .
clone size: .
CDR3 protein: CASSLGLQGAGSQETQYF
CDR3 DNA: TGTGCCAGCAGCCTAGGCCTGCAGGGTGCGGGGTCGCAAGAGACCCAGTACTTC

V gene: TRBV6-5
J gene: TRBJ2-7
D gene: .
clone size: .
CDR3 protein: CASRPGGGYEQYF
CDR3 DNA: TGTGCCAGCAGGCCGGGGGGCGGGTACGAGCAGTACTTC

V gene: TRBV7-2
J gene: TRBJ2-3
D gene: TRBD1
clone size: .
CDR3 protein: CASSLGTGFTDTQYF
CDR3 DNA: TGTGCCAGCAGCCTAGGGACAGGATTCACAGATACGCAGTATTTT

V gene: TRBV5-1
J gene: TRBJ1-1
D gene: .
clone size: .
CDR3 protein: CASSRQGQNEAFF
CDR3 DNA: TGCGCCAGCAGCCGACAAGGACAGAATGAAGCTTTCTTT

V gene: TRBV5-1
J gene: TRBJ2-1
D gene: TRBD2
clone size: .
CDR3 protein: CASSLASGRAGDEQFF
CDR3 DNA: TGCGCCAGCAGCTTGGCTAGCGGGAGGGCCGGGGATGAGCAGTTCTTC

V gene: TRBV27
J gene: TRBJ1-2
D gene: .
clone size: .
CDR3 protein: CASSTTGLYGYTF
CDR3 DNA: TGTGCCAGCAGTACAACAGGTCTCTATGGCTACACCTTC

V gene: TRBV6-1
J gene: TRBJ2-1
D gene: TRBD2
clone size: .
CDR3 protein: CASSEALGAGGSNEQFF
CDR3 DNA: TGTGCCAGCAGTGAAGCCCTGGGAGCGGGAGGGAGCAATGAGCAGTTCTTC

V gene: TRBV28
J gene: TRBJ2-5
D gene: TRBD2
clone size: .
CDR3 protein: CASIPSGQETQYF
CDR3 DNA: TGTGCCAGCATCCCTAGCGGGCAAGAGACCCAGTACTTC

V gene: TRBV13
J gene: TRBJ2-7
D gene: TRBD2
clone size: once
CDR3 protein: CASKEGTSGRGEQYF
CDR3 DNA: TGTGCCAGTAAGGAAGGGACTAGCGGGAGGGGCGAGCAGTACTTC

V gene: TRBV25-1
J gene: TRBJ1-1
D gene: .
clone size: .
CDR3 protein: CASSVGEGGGTEAFF
CDR3 DNA: TGTGCCAGCAGTGTGGGAGAGGGGGGAGGGACTGAAGCTTTCTTT

V gene: TRBV5-1
J gene: TRBJ1-1
D gene: TRBD1
clone size: .
CDR3 protein: CASILFAGGTTEAFF
CDR3 DNA: TGCGCCAGCATCCTTTTCGCAGGGGGCACCACTGAAGCTTTCTTT

V gene: TRBV9
J gene: TRBJ1-1
D gene: .
clone size: few
CDR3 protein: CASTLTEMNTEAFF
CDR3 DNA: TGTGCCAGCACCTTGACAGAGATGAACACTGAAGCTTTCTTT

V gene: TRBV27
J gene: TRBJ2-1
D gene: TRBD1
clone size: .
CDR3 protein: CASSLTGGTSYNEQFF
CDR3 DNA: TGTGCCAGCAGTTTAACAGGGGGCACCTCCTACAATGAGCAGTTCTTC

V gene: TRBV4-3
J gene: TRBJ2-7
D gene: .
clone size: .
CDR3 protein: CASSRLRDSAYEQYF
CDR3 DNA: TGCGCCAGCAGCCGGCTACGGGACTCTGCCTACGAGCAGTACTTC

V gene: TRBV5-1
J gene: TRBJ1-1
D gene: .
clone size: .
CDR3 protein: CASSNPMGRSTEAFF
CDR3 DNA: TGCGCCAGCAGCAACCCCATGGGGCGTAGCACTGAAGCTTTCTTT

V gene: TRBV29-1
J gene: TRBJ2-3
D gene: .
clone size: .
CDR3 protein: CSVRQTSTDTQYF
CDR3 DNA: TGCAGCGTTAGACAGACTAGCACAGATACGCAGTATTTT

V gene: TRBV6-5
J gene: TRBJ2-1
D gene: TRBD2
clone size: few
CDR3 protein: CASSYSGLAGDNEQFF
CDR3 DNA: TGTGCCAGCAGTTACTCTGGACTAGCGGGAGACAATGAGCAGTTCTTC

V gene: TRBV7-2
J gene: TRBJ2-3
D gene: .
clone size: .
CDR3 protein: CASSLREGTDTQYF
CDR3 DNA: TGTGCCAGCAGCCTCAGGGAGGGCACAGATACGCAGTATTTT

V gene: TRBV15
J gene: TRBJ2-7
D gene: .
clone size: few
CDR3 protein: CATSRAGKTYEQYF
CDR3 DNA: TGTGCCACCAGCAGAGCTGGCAAGACCTACGAGCAGTACTTC

V gene: TRBV9
J gene: TRBJ2-6
D gene: TRBD2
clone size: .
CDR3 protein: CASSVGRISGRAAGANVLTF
CDR3 DNA: TGTGCCAGCAGCGTAGGTCGAATTAGCGGGAGGGCCGCTGGGGCCAACGTCCTGACTTTC

V gene: TRBV28
J gene: TRBJ2-7
D gene: .
clone size: .
CDR3 protein: CASSRRGINEQYF
CDR3 DNA: TGTGCCAGCAGTAGGCGCGGGATCAACGAGCAGTACTTC

V gene: TRBV5-6
J gene: TRBJ2-6
D gene: .
clone size: few
CDR3 protein: CASSLYQAYLSGANVLTF
CDR3 DNA: TGTGCCAGCAGCTTGTACCAGGCCTACCTCTCTGGGGCCAACGTCCTGACTTTC

V gene: TRBV5-5
J gene: TRBJ2-7
D gene: .
clone size: .
CDR3 protein: CASSLERDYEQYF
CDR3 DNA: TGTGCCAGCAGCCTCGAGAGGGACTACGAGCAGTACTTC

V gene: TRBV7-8
J gene: TRBJ2-7
D gene: TRBD2
clone size: .
CDR3 protein: CASKAGGSYEQYF
CDR3 DNA: TGTGCCAGCAAAGCGGGAGGTAGCTACGAGCAGTACTTC

V gene: TRBV7-3
J gene: TRBJ2-1
D gene: .
clone size: .
CDR3 protein: CASSHDTGYNEQFF
CDR3 DNA: TGTGCCAGCAGCCACGACACCGGCTACAATGAGCAGTTCTTC

V gene: TRBV7-2
J gene: TRBJ1-5
D gene: .
clone size: .
CDR3 protein: CASSLAGEGPQHF
CDR3 DNA: TGTGCCAGCAGCTTAGCCGGGGAAGGGCCCCAGCATTTT

V gene: TRBV15
J gene: TRBJ1-2
D gene: TRBD1
clone size: few
CDR3 protein: CATSSYTGVPLYGYTF
CDR3 DNA: TGTGCCACCAGCAGCTATACAGGGGTCCCCCTCTATGGCTACACCTTC

V gene: TRBV7-9
J gene: TRBJ1-5
D gene: .
clone size: once
CDR3 protein: CASSLGPGEQPQHF
CDR3 DNA: TGTGCCAGCAGCTTAGGGCCAGGGGAACAGCCCCAGCATTTT

V gene: TRBV7-9
J gene: TRBJ1-4
D gene: .
clone size: few
CDR3 protein: CSRPRGREKLFF
CDR3 DNA: TGTTCCAGACCCAGGGGCCGCGAAAAACTGTTTTTT

V gene: TRBV2
J gene: TRBJ2-3
D gene: .
clone size: .
CDR3 protein: CASSSPGVRERGSTDTQYF
CDR3 DNA: TGTGCCAGCAGTTCCCCCGGGGTTCGGGAAAGAGGAAGCACAGATACGCAGTATTTT

V gene: TRBV28
J gene: TRBJ2-5
D gene: TRBD1
clone size: .
CDR3 protein: CASSRWTGQETQYF
CDR3 DNA: TGTGCCAGCAGTCGATGGACAGGCCAAGAGACCCAGTACTTC

V gene: TRBV7-9
J gene: TRBJ2-7
D gene: .
clone size: .
CDR3 protein: CASSTRTSTLREQYF
CDR3 DNA: TGTGCCAGCAGCACAAGGACTTCTACCCTACGCGAGCAGTACTTC

V gene: TRBV15
J gene: TRBJ2-3
D gene: .
clone size: .
CDR3 protein: CATSRDITDTQYF
CDR3 DNA: TGTGCCACCAGCAGAGACATCACAGATACGCAGTATTTT

V gene: TRBV2
J gene: TRBJ2-5
D gene: TRBD1
clone size: .
CDR3 protein: CASSSTGAGTQYF
CDR3 DNA: TGTGCCAGCAGTTCAACAGGGGCCGGGACCCAGTACTTC

V gene: TRBV28
J gene: TRBJ1-3
D gene: .
clone size: .
CDR3 protein: CASGSAGAGNTIYF
CDR3 DNA: TGTGCCAGCGGCTCAGCGGGGGCAGGAAACACCATATATTTT